Listed below are T cell receptor beta chains from one sample, sequenced in a study of response to subunit inactivated influenza vaccine. A single record per CDR3 protein comes from TCRdb applying MiXCR to the RT-PCR reads. Of hundreds of thousands of distinct CDR3 sequences listed, approximately 14% were seen once; the top ten hold approximately 7.6%. The specimen was PBMCs from blood, collected roughly 2 weeks before vaccination. The receptors here all came from a man aged 45-60 years who received an inactivated influenza vaccine. The conserved cysteine and the conserved F or W are not part of the CDR3 here. Clone sizes are given selectively: once, few, many, or a class where the clone is expanded.

clone_size	v_call	j_call	cdr3_aa
.	TRBV5-1	TRBJ2-2	ASSLAFGELF
few	TRBV7-8	TRBJ2-1	ASSLAAGTASYNEQF
.	TRBV6-4	TRBJ2-7	ASSPDGEISYEQH
few	TRBV5-1	TRBJ2-5	ASSKIAYQETQY
few	TRBV6-2/TRBV6-3	TRBJ2-5	ASSYPGARETQY
.	TRBV28	TRBJ1-5	ASTQGSYNQPQH
.	TRBV6-5	TRBJ1-6	ASNSGLGDSPLH
many	TRBV14	TRBJ2-1	ASSHSYPDYLADSEQF
.	TRBV29-1	TRBJ1-1	SGGQGGSEAF
few	TRBV18	TRBJ2-1	ASSPGTGDYNEQF
.	TRBV3-1	TRBJ1-5	ASSNNRGRQPQH
few	TRBV9	TRBJ2-3	ASSTPSTDTQY
few	TRBV5-1	TRBJ2-7	ASSWTYPYEQY
.	TRBV20-1	TRBJ2-2	SARPWQLASELF
.	TRBV28	TRBJ2-3	ASSSPTRSTQY
few	TRBV20-1	TRBJ2-7	SATFRYTYEQY
.	TRBV27	TRBJ2-7	ASRPVGESYEQY